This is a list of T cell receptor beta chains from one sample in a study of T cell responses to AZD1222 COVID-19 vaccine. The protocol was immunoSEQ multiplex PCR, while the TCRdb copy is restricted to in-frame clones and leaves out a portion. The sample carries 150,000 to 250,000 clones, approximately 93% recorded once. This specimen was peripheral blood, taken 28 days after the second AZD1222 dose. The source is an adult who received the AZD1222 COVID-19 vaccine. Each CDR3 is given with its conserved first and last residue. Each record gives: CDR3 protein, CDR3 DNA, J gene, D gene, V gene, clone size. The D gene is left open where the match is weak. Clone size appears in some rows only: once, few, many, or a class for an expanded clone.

CASSQVVGRAAEAFF	TGTGCCAGCAGCCAGGTCGTAGGCAGGGCCGCTGAAGCTTTCTTT	TRBJ1-1	-	TRBV4-2	-
CASSLEGGEEYSNQPQHF	TGCGCCAGCAGCTTAGAAGGGGGGGAGGAGTATAGCAATCAGCCCCAGCATTTT	TRBJ1-5	-	TRBV5-1	-
CASSSGTGNTEAFF	TGTGCCAGCTCCTCCGGGACAGGGAACACTGAAGCTTTCTTT	TRBJ1-1	TRBD1	TRBV18	-
CASPTGGVSNEQFF	TGTGCCAGCCCGACAGGGGGCGTTTCAAATGAGCAGTTCTTC	TRBJ2-1	TRBD1	TRBV2	-
CASSEMRSTYF	TGTGCCAGCAGTGAGATGAGGAGCACGTACTTC	TRBJ2-7	-	TRBV6-1	-
CASRLNLNTEAFF	TGTGCCAGCAGGTTGAACTTGAACACTGAAGCTTTCTTT	TRBJ1-1	-	TRBV7-6	-
CASSPDKNIQYF	TGTGCCAGCTCACCGGACAAAAACATTCAGTACTTC	TRBJ2-4	-	TRBV18	-
CASSERGGRNEQFF	TGTGCCAGCAGCGAGCGGGGGGGCAGGAATGAGCAGTTCTTC	TRBJ2-1	TRBD2	TRBV6-2/TRBV6-3	-
CAISPVDTANTEAFF	TGTGCCATCAGTCCCGTGGACACCGCGAACACTGAAGCTTTCTTT	TRBJ1-1	-	TRBV10-3	-
CASSPTSGSRMNTEAFF	TGTGCCAGCTCACCTACATCAGGGAGCCGAATGAACACTGAAGCTTTCTTT	TRBJ1-1	-	TRBV18	-
CASSSSRENTEAFF	TGTGCCAGCAGCTCCAGTAGGGAGAACACTGAAGCTTTCTTT	TRBJ1-1	-	TRBV13	once
CASSQEGQASTQYF	TGTGCTAGTTCACAAGAGGGACAGGCATCGACCCAGTACTTC	TRBJ2-5	TRBD1	TRBV12-5	-
CASSQETLASRTDTQYF	TGCGCCAGCAGCCAAGAGACACTGGCTTCACGCACAGATACGCAGTATTTT	TRBJ2-3	-	TRBV4-3	-
CASTPDRNTEAFF	TGTGCCAGCACCCCGGACAGGAACACTGAAGCTTTCTTT	TRBJ1-1	-	TRBV12-3/TRBV12-4	-
CAWSDPGRGNTIYF	TGTGCCTGGAGTGACCCCGGGAGGGGAAACACCATATATTTT	TRBJ1-3	-	TRBV30	-
CASTRDRLYEQYF	TGTGCCAGCACCAGGGACAGGCTCTACGAGCAGTACTTC	TRBJ2-7	TRBD1	TRBV6-5	-
CAWTPGLAGGTDTQYF	TGTGCCTGGACCCCGGGACTAGCGGGGGGCACAGATACGCAGTATTTT	TRBJ2-3	TRBD2	TRBV30	-
CASSLGLAGGPLPDTQYF	TGTGCCAGCAGCCTCGGACTAGCGGGGGGGCCCCTCCCAGATACGCAGTATTTT	TRBJ2-3	TRBD2	TRBV14	-
CASSLGHQDPTNEKLFF	TGCGCCAGCAGCCTCGGTCACCAGGACCCAACTAATGAAAAACTGTTTTTT	TRBJ1-4	-	TRBV5-1	-
CASSQGTGGQPQHF	TGTGCCAGCAGCCAAGGGACAGGGGGCCAGCCCCAGCATTTT	TRBJ1-5	TRBD1	TRBV28	-
CASSYSGNGLETQYF	TGTGCCAGCAGTTACTCGGGGAACGGGTTGGAGACCCAGTACTTC	TRBJ2-5	-	TRBV6-5	-
CSVADGYYEAFF	TGCAGCGTTGCCGACGGCTATTATGAAGCTTTCTTT	TRBJ1-1	-	TRBV29-1	-
CASSQTRGVNEKLFF	TGTGCCAGCAGCCAAACCCGGGGGGTTAATGAAAAACTGTTTTTT	TRBJ1-4	-	TRBV7-9	-
CASSLEGTGVTEAFF	TGCGCCAGCAGCTTGGAAGGGACAGGGGTTACTGAAGCTTTCTTT	TRBJ1-1	TRBD1	TRBV5-1	-
CATMVCRQGAGYGYTF	TGTGCCACCATGGTCTGTCGGCAGGGGGCGGGCTATGGCTACACCTTC	TRBJ1-2	TRBD1	TRBV24-1	-
CASSFQNSPLHF	TGTGCCAGCAGTTTCCAGAATTCACCCCTCCACTTT	TRBJ1-6	-	TRBV12-3/TRBV12-4	-
CASSTSGDTEAFF	TGTGCCAGCAGCACCTCAGGGGACACTGAAGCTTTCTTT	TRBJ1-1	-	TRBV2	-
CASSLVSGSYNEQFF	TGTGCCAGCAGCTTGGTGTCAGGGTCCTACAATGAGCAGTTCTTC	TRBJ2-1	-	TRBV5-4	-
CASSADRGSETQYF	TGTGCCAGCAGCGCGGACAGGGGCTCCGAGACCCAGTACTTC	TRBJ2-5	TRBD1	TRBV7-3	-
CASSQDASGGLAKNIQYF	TGCGCCAGCAGCCAAGATGCTAGCGGGGGGTTGGCCAAAAACATTCAGTACTTC	TRBJ2-4	TRBD2	TRBV4-1	once
CASSVVGLAGDNEQFF	TGTGCCAGCAGCGTAGTCGGACTAGCGGGGGACAATGAGCAGTTCTTC	TRBJ2-1	TRBD2	TRBV9	-
CAISPGSNEKLFF	TGTGCCATCAGCCCAGGCTCTAATGAAAAACTGTTTTTT	TRBJ1-4	-	TRBV10-3	-